These T cell receptor beta chains were read from a single sample in a study of human T cells and chemical hapten exposure. In TCRdb, the 5' RACE reads were re-called with MiXCR into one record per CDR3 protein. The repertoire has under 150,000 distinct CDR3 sequences, around a fifth of them found once; the top ten carry around 2.7%. These receptors came from a human donor in good health. Both conserved end residues are part of each CDR3. Fields, in order: J gene, V gene, D gene, CDR3 protein. A D gene is named only where the DNA matches it firmly.

>TRBJ1-5|TRBV20-1|NA
CSASPPGLGQPQHF
>TRBJ2-6|TRBV6-2/TRBV6-3|NA
CASSYSVAGRVPGANVLTF
>TRBJ2-7|TRBV20-1|TRBD2
CSAKRGTYEQYF
>TRBJ1-2|TRBV20-1|NA
CSARDQADNYGYTF
>TRBJ2-1|TRBV7-9|TRBD2
CASSGSGRAAVSYNEQFF
>TRBJ1-1|TRBV20-1|NA
CSAGTGIYTEAFF
>TRBJ2-5|TRBV6-5|NA
CASSRDVQETQYF
>TRBJ1-1|TRBV5-4|TRBD1
CASSPGGWNTEAFF
>TRBJ2-1|TRBV7-2|NA
CASSFPPFYNEQFF
>TRBJ1-3|TRBV5-4|NA
CASSLGTSGEPGNTIYF